Following are 8 T cell receptor beta chains from one sample sequenced in a study of T-cell memory formation after mild COVID-19. TCRdb fed the 5' RACE reads into MiXCR, producing one record per CDR3 protein. The sample holds a few hundred thousand distinct CDR3 sequences, approximately 25% seen once. Source material: PBMCs or a T cell subset sorted from them (not recorded which). These receptor sequences come from an adult woman who had mild COVID-19 (a few samples of this study predate the infection). Cell type and time point are not known.

This chain joins TRBV5-1 and TRBJ2-3, with D possibly TRBD2 on 5 matching bases. Deletions cut 2 bases from V and 1 base from J, with 11 bases between. CDR1 SGHRS and CDR2 YFSETQ come from the germline V gene. The CDR3 length is 15 residues. The DNA of the CDR3 is TGCGCCAGCAGCTTCTCTAGCCTGGGCACAGATACGCAGTATTTT. Translated, it gives CASSFSSLGTDTQYF. The full variable domain, rest sourced from reference TRBV5-1 and TRBJ2-3, is KAGVTQTPRYLIKTRGQQVTLSCSPISGHRSVSWYQQTPGQGLQFLFEYFSETQRNKGNFPGRFSGRQFSNSRSEMNVSTLELGDSALYLCASSFSSLGTDTQYFGPGTRLTVL.

This clonotype was found once. J is TRBJ1-6 and V is TRBV12-3 or TRBV12-4; TRBD1 aligns across 10 bases. The V and J ends lost 9 bases and 16 bases, in that order; junction bases with no gene match: 6. This CDR3 is built from 11 residues. CDR3 region: CASRQGAALHF. CDR3 DNA: TGTGCCAGTAGACAGGGGGCCGCTCTCCACTTT.

V is TRBV14 and J is TRBJ2-7; 8 nucleotides align to TRBD2. V lost 4 bases to trimming and J lost 3 bases; unmatched junction nucleotides: 14. This CDR3 region has 17 residues. The V gene's germline CDR1 is SGHDN and CDR2 FVKESK. The CDR3: CASSREGLSGRSYEQYF. The CDR3, as DNA: TGTGCCAGCAGCCGAGAGGGACTAAGCGGGAGAAGCTACGAGCAGTACTTC.

V is TRBV7-9 and J is TRBJ2-1; D may be TRBD1 (5 bases). CDR1 SEHNR and CDR2 FQNEAQ come from the germline V gene (reference sequence). V dropped 5 bases and J dropped 4 bases, with 9 bases sitting between them. The CDR3 spans 13 residues. The CDR3: CASSVQEYNEQFF. The CDR3 nucleotides read TGTGCCAGCAGCGTACAGGAATACAATGAGCAGTTCTTC. The full variable domain, with the rest looked up from reference TRBV7-9 and TRBJ2-1, is DTGVSQNPRHKITKRGQNVTFRCDPISEHNRLYWYRQTLGQGPEFLTYFQNEAQLEKSRLLSDRFSAERPKGSFSTLEIQRTEQGDSAMYLCASSVQEYNEQFFGPGTRLTVL.

The rearrangement joins TRBV15 to TRBJ2-5; 10 bases are shared with TRBD2. V gave up 11 bases and J gave up 2 bases; unmatched junction bases: 8. CDR1 and CDR2 from the germline V gene are LNHNV and YYDKDF (reference sequence). The CDR3 length is 14 residues. DNA for the CDR3: TGTGCCTCCGGAGCGGGGGGGCGGCAAGAGACCCAGTACTTC. Translation gives CASGAGGRQETQYF. The variable domain in full, with the rest retrieved from reference TRBV15 and TRBJ2-5, is DAMVIQNPRYQVTQFGKPVTLSCSQTLNHNVMYWYQQKSSQAPKLLFHYYDKDFNNEADTPDNFQSRRPNTSFCFLDIRSPGLGDTAMYLCASGAGGRQETQYFGPGTRLLVL.

The V call is TRBV4-1, the J call TRBJ2-3; 13 positions match TRBD2. The CDR3 runs 17 residues. Losses at the gene ends were 4 bases for V and 3 bases for J; bases not matched to a gene: 7. Germline loops: CDR1 MGHRA, CDR2 YSYEKL. In DNA, the CDR3 is TGCGCCAGCAGCCGTCTAGGACTAGCGGGGGAAACAGATACGCAGTATTTT. Translated, it gives CASSRLGLAGETDTQYF.

The V and J genes are TRBV19 and TRBJ2-1, with 8 bases lining up with TRBD1. The V gene's germline CDR1 is LNHDA and CDR2 SQIVND (reference sequence). The V and J ends lost 6 bases and 5 bases, in that order; junction bases with no gene match: 6. The CDR3 loop spans 14 amino acids. The CDR3 DNA reads as TGTGCCAGTAGCCGGACAGGGAGTCACAATGAGCAGTTCTTC. Its protein product is CASSRTGSHNEQFF.

This clonotype has just a few counts. V gene TRBV9 combines with J gene TRBJ2-7; TRBD2 matches at 13 bases. V shed 4 bases and J 5 bases; nucleotides not matched to a gene: 6. The germline gives CDR1 SGDLS, CDR2 YYNGEE. The CDR3 length is 15 residues. This chain's CDR3 is CASSPLGLAGDEQYF. The DNA of the CDR3 is TGTGCCAGCAGCCCCCTAGGACTAGCGGGAGACGAGCAGTACTTC.